This entry lists 21 T cell receptor beta chains sequenced from one sample in a study of cytomegalovirus exposure and HLA in healthy donors. 13 Jbeta primers and 60 Vbeta primers were used for the PCR. Sequenced by immunoSEQ multiplex PCR; TCRdb stores in-frame clones only, minus some. The sample includes tens of thousands of clones, roughly 74% of them seen just once. The sequenced sample consisted of PBMCs. The receptor set was obtained from a man in his forties or fifties in good health and CMV-seronegative.

The chain is built from TRBV28 and TRBJ2-7; 7 nucleotides match TRBD1. Per germline, CDR1 MDHEN and CDR2 SYDVKM. V lost 4 bases and J lost 6; bases outside the gene matches: 12. This CDR3 region has 15 residues. DNA of the CDR3: TGTGCCAGCAGTTCGATTGGCCACAGGGGCTCCGAGCAGTACTTC. Amino acids: CASSSIGHRGSEQYF.

This clone has a count of ten or more. The gene calls are TRBV7-2 and TRBJ1-5; 7 bases line up with TRBD1. The trim removed 2 bases at V and 4 bases at J, leaving 5 bases unmatched. The CDR3 is 15 residues long. Looked up from germline, CDR1 is SGHTA and CDR2 is FQGNSA. CDR3 residues: CASSLRTGENQPQHF. The CDR3 DNA is TGTGCCAGCAGCTTACGAACAGGGGAAAATCAGCCCCAGCATTTT.

The chain employs TRBV28 and TRBJ1-1; unclear D gene. Germline V gene data show CDR1 as MDHEN and CDR2 as SYDVKM. This CDR3 is 14 amino acids long. With 6 bases removed from V and 1 base from J, the gap between germline ends came to 12 bases. The CDR3 bases are TGTGCCAGCAGCCGACCCGGGGAGAACACTGAAGCTTTCTTT. Its protein product is CASSRPGENTEAFF.

The gene calls are TRBV6-6 and TRBJ1-1, with 8 bases fitting TRBD1. Trimming cost V 4 bases and J 10 bases; bases outside gene matches: 5. Germline CDR1 MNHNY, CDR2 SVGAGI (reference sequence). The CDR3 runs 12 residues. In DNA, the CDR3 is TGTGCCAGCAGTTCCGCCGGGACAGGAGCTTTCTTT. This encodes CASSSAGTGAFF.

The chain links TRBV5-1 to TRBJ2-1; 8 bases fit TRBD2. The CDR3 totals 15 residues. The V gene's germline CDR1 is SGHRS and CDR2 YFSETQ. Unmatched junction bases numbered 5, after V lost 1 base and J lost 5 bases. The chain's CDR3 is CASSLTSGGHNEQFF. The CDR3 nucleotides are TGCGCCAGCAGCTTGACTAGCGGAGGTCACAATGAGCAGTTCTTC.

This clone appeared once. The chain uses TRBV19 and TRBJ1-1; 10 positions match TRBD1. V lost 3 bases, J lost 1 base, and 2 bases stayed unmatched. Germline V gene data show CDR1 as LNHDA and CDR2 as SQIVND (reference sequence). The CDR3 spans 15 residues. Here the CDR3 reads CASSMGQGPNTEAFF. The DNA of the CDR3 is TGTGCCAGTAGTATGGGACAGGGGCCGAACACTGAAGCTTTCTTT.

The chain joins TRBV19 to TRBJ2-3; the D gene is possibly TRBD2 (6 bases). The CDR3 loop spans 13 amino acids. The V gene lost 10 bases and the J gene lost 2 bases, with 13 bases spanning the gap. Germline CDR1 and CDR2: LNHDA and SQIVND (reference sequence). As DNA, the CDR3 is TGTGCCATTGGGACTTCGGTCACAGATACGCAGTATTTT. The encoded protein is CAIGTSVTDTQYF.

This clone has just one count. J is TRBJ2-6 and V is TRBV5-4, with 9 bases matching TRBD2. J lost 4 bases, V lost 4 bases, and 12 bases had no gene match. The CDR3 sequence is 18 residues long. CDR1 and CDR2 (germline): SGHNT, YYREEE (reference sequence). The CDR3 region has the DNA TGTGCCAGCAGCCATTTGGGACTAGCTACGCCCGGGGCCAACGTCCTGACTTTC. Encoded protein: CASSHLGLATPGANVLTF.

The count of this clone is one. The rearrangement joins TRBV19 to TRBJ2-7, with D maybe TRBD2 (5 bases). Trimming left V 7 bases short and J 5 bases short, with 15 bases between. CDR3 length: 13 amino acids. From germline, CDR1 is LNHDA and CDR2 SQIVND (reference sequence). CDR3 amino acids: CASKADSGDEQYF. The CDR3 DNA reads as TGTGCCAGTAAGGCCGACTCCGGGGACGAGCAGTACTTC.

The rearrangement uses TRBV7-2 and TRBJ1-1, with unresolved D. The CDR3 covers 14 residues. The ends were cut back, 3 bases at V and 0 bases at J, with 8 bases in the middle. Germline V lookup: CDR1 SGHTA, CDR2 FQGNSA. The CDR3 coding sequence is TGTGCCAGCAGCTTTTTTGGCTTGAACACTGAAGCTTTCTTT. Protein product: CASSFFGLNTEAFF.

This clone was picked up a small number of times. The chain links TRBV5-8 to TRBJ1-2, with D possibly being TRBD1 (6 bases). The germline gives CDR1 SGHTS, CDR2 YDEGEE. The CDR3 is made up of 13 amino acids. V shed 9 bases and J shed 4 bases, with 16 bases lying between them. CDR3 sequence: CATGQREIYGYTF. The CDR3 nucleotides are TGTGCCACTGGACAGCGTGAAATCTATGGCTACACCTTC.

The sample holds a few counts of this clone. The chain links TRBV6-5 to TRBJ1-2; TRBD1 aligns across 7 bases. V gave up 6 bases and J gave up 4 bases; unmatched junction bases: 11. This CDR3 contains 15 residues. Germline assignment: CDR1 MNHEY and CDR2 SVGAGI. DNA of the CDR3: TGTGCCAGCAGCCCACGAAACAGGGGTCCCTATGGCTACACCTTC. Translating gives CASSPRNRGPYGYTF.

The rearrangement joins TRBV19 to TRBJ1-5, with 8 positions matching TRBD1. Germline V gives CDR1 LNHDA, CDR2 SQIVND (reference sequence). V lost 3 bases, J lost 2 bases, and 9 bases stayed unmatched. The CDR3 loop spans 17 amino acids. CDR3: CASSIGQGGYGNQPQHF. CDR3 sequence (DNA): TGTGCCAGTAGTATCGGACAGGGAGGATATGGCAATCAGCCCCAGCATTTT. Full variable domain (missing parts from reference TRBV19 and TRBJ1-5): DGGITQSPKYLFRKEGQNVTLSCEQNLNHDAMYWYRQDPGQGLRLIYYSQIVNDFQKGDIAEGYSVSREKKESFPLTVTSAQKNPTAFYLCASSIGQGGYGNQPQHFGDGTRLSIL.

V is TRBV19 and J is TRBJ2-1, with D perhaps TRBD2 (5 bases). V lost 3 bases and J lost 5, with 20 bases in between. This CDR3 comprises 17 residues. In germline, CDR1 is LNHDA, CDR2 SQIVND (reference sequence). CDR3 coding DNA: TGTGCCAGTAGTATTCTGTCTCAAGGGAGTGGCGACAATGAGCAGTTCTTC. Translated, it gives CASSILSQGSGDNEQFF. Combining the CDR3 with reference TRBV19 and TRBJ2-1 gives the whole variable domain DGGITQSPKYLFRKEGQNVTLSCEQNLNHDAMYWYRQDPGQGLRLIYYSQIVNDFQKGDIAEGYSVSREKKESFPLTVTSAQKNPTAFYLCASSILSQGSGDNEQFFGPGTRLTVL.

V is TRBV6-5 and J is TRBJ1-5; no firm D call. Germline CDR1 reads MNHEY; CDR2 reads SVGAGI. The CDR3 runs to 14 residues. With 5 bases removed from V and 0 bases from J, the gap between germline ends came to 8 bases. DNA for the CDR3: TGTGCCAGCAGTCCCTTAGATAGCAATCAGCCCCAGCATTTT. Translation gives CASSPLDSNQPQHF.

This chain links TRBV19 with TRBJ2-1; D remains ambiguous. CDR3 length equals 12 residues. Germline CDR1 LNHDA, CDR2 SQIVND (reference sequence). V was clipped by 3 bases and J by 4 bases, with 4 bases between them. CDR3 nucleotides: TGTGCCAGTAGTATTAGTTACAATGAGCAGTTCTTC. Protein product: CASSISYNEQFF.

The chain carries TRBV5-1 and TRBJ1-1, with D perhaps matching TRBD1 (6 bases). Between the trimmed V and J ends, which lost 2 bases and 8 bases, there was a span of 7 bases. The CDR3 is made up of 11 amino acids. Looked up from germline, CDR1 is SGHRS and CDR2 is YFSETQ. The CDR3 DNA reads as TGCGCCAGCAGCTTCAGGGGCGAAGCTTTCTTT. Translated: CASSFRGEAFF.

The V call is TRBV5-5, the J call TRBJ2-7; tentative D call: TRBD2 (5 bases). This CDR3 has 15 residues. The V and J ends lost 1 base and 2 bases respectively, with 13 bases between them. Germline values: CDR1 SGHKS, CDR2 YYEKEE (reference sequence). In DNA, the CDR3 is TGTGCCAGCAGCTTGTGGACTGGTCACACCTACGAGCAGTACTTC. It encodes CASSLWTGHTYEQYF.

This sequence joins TRBV9 and TRBJ1-2, with 7 bases fitting TRBD1. The CDR3 contains 15 residues. From germline, CDR1 is SGDLS and CDR2 YYNGEE. V was pared by 0 bases and J by 2 bases, with 4 bases of the junction left unmatched. CDR3 region: CASSVGQTGNYGYTF. The CDR3 DNA reads as TGTGCCAGCAGCGTAGGACAGACAGGGAACTATGGCTACACCTTC.

The gene calls are TRBV11-2 and TRBJ2-1; D remains ambiguous. Germline assignment: CDR1 SGHAT and CDR2 FQNNGV. The CDR3 is 12 residues long. The V end lost 4 bases, the J end lost 10 bases, and 11 bases lay between the germline ends. This CDR3 reads CASSSTELEQFF. Written as DNA, the CDR3 is TGTGCCAGCAGCTCAACAGAACTCGAGCAGTTCTTC. Using reference TRBV11-2 and TRBJ2-1 for the parts outside the CDR3, the full variable domain is EAGVAQSPRYKIIEKRQSVAFWCNPISGHATLYWYQQILGQGPKLLIQFQNNGVVDDSQLPKDRFSAERLKGVDSTLKIQPAKLEDSAVYLCASSSTELEQFFGPGTRLTVL.

The sample holds many counts of this clone. CDR3 DNA: TGTGCCAGCAGTTCCAACGACCGACTAGCGGGACTCACAGATACGCAGTATTTT. It encodes CASSSNDRLAGLTDTQYF. This sequence joins TRBV27 and TRBJ2-3; 11 bases are a match to TRBD2. V lost 4 bases to trimming and J lost 2 bases; unmatched junction nucleotides: 11. The CDR3 length is 18 residues. Germline V CDR1 and CDR2: MNHEY, SMNVEV (reference sequence).